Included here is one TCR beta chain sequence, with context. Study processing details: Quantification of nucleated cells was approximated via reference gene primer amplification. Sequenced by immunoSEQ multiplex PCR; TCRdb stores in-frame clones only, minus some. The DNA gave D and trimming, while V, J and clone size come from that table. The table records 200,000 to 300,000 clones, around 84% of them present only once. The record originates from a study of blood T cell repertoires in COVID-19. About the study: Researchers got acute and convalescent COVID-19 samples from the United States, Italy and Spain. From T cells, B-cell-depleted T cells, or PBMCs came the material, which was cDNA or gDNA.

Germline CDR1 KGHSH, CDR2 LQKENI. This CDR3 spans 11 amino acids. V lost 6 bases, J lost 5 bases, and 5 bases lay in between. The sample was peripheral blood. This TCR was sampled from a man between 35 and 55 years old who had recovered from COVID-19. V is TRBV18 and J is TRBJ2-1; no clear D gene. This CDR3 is CASSPDNEQFF. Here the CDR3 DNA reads TGTGCCAGCTCTCCCGACAATGAGCAGTTCTTC. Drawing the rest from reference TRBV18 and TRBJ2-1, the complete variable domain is NAGVMQNPRHLVRRRGQEARLRCSPMKGHSHVYWYRQLPEEGLKFMVYLQKENIIDESGMPKERFSAEFPKEGPSILRIQQVVRGDSAAYFCASSPDNEQFFGPGTRLTVL.